These T cell receptor beta chains were read from a single sample in a study of persistence of HIV-infected CD4 T cells. The method was immunoSEQ multiplex PCR; TCRdb's version includes in-frame clones alone and lacks a portion of them. Seen here are approximately 30,000 clones, about four fifths observed once, and the top ten hold 4.6%. Their cognate antigens are unknown. Sequenced here: CD4+ T cells sorted from PBMCs after approximately 19-hour stimulation, sampled from a patient who received antiretroviral therapy. The receptor source for this set is an adult man with HIV who was CMV-seropositive. The CDR3 runs from the conserved cysteine through the conserved F or W. The D gene is left open where the match is weak. Only part of the rows carry a size: once, few, many, or a class if the clone is expanded.

d_call,clone_size,v_call,j_call,cdr3_nt,cdr3_aa
TRBD2,-,TRBV6-5,TRBJ2-1,TGTGCCAGCAGGCTTCTGGGGGGGTACAATGAGCAGTTCTTC,CASRLLGGYNEQFF
-,-,TRBV6-1,TRBJ1-4,TGTGCCAGCAGTGACGTGGGACGGACTAATGAAAAACTGTTTTTT,CASSDVGRTNEKLFF
-,-,TRBV4-1,TRBJ2-3,TGCGCCAGCAGCTCCCGACCGGCCACAGATACGCAGTATTTT,CASSSRPATDTQYF
-,-,TRBV5-1,TRBJ1-5,TGCGCCAGCAGCCCACAGACAGGAAGCAATCAGCCCCAGCATTTT,CASSPQTGSNQPQHF
-,-,TRBV28,TRBJ1-1,TGTGCCAGCAGTTCACCCAATAGATTTCAGGGTACTGAAGCTTTCTTT,CASSSPNRFQGTEAFF
TRBD1,-,TRBV28,TRBJ2-3,TGTGCCAGCAGTTTATATATCGCCGGGACAGGGGGCACGTCAGATACGCAGTATTTT,CASSLYIAGTGGTSDTQYF
-,few,TRBV6-5,TRBJ1-5,TGTGCCAGCAGACCGGATGGGAATCAGCCCCAGCATTTT,CASRPDGNQPQHF
-,-,TRBV5-1,TRBJ2-3,TGCGCCAGCAGCTTGACCGGGGGTGGTGATACGCAGTATTTT,CASSLTGGGDTQYF
TRBD1,-,TRBV18,TRBJ1-2,TGTGCCAGCTCACCACAGGGGGCGGCTGGCTACACCTTC,CASSPQGAAGYTF
-,-,TRBV5-8,TRBJ1-3,TGTGCCAGCGCCTCTTGGGGTTCGGGAAACACCATATATTTT,CASASWGSGNTIYF
-,once,TRBV7-8,TRBJ1-4,TGTGCCAGCAGCTCTCTAAATGAAAAACTGTTTTTT,CASSSLNEKLFF
-,-,TRBV5-1,TRBJ2-7,TGCGCCAGCAGCTTGGATCGGACCGACGATGACTACGAGCAGTACTTC,CASSLDRTDDDYEQYF
TRBD1,-,TRBV28,TRBJ1-2,TGTGCCAGCACCCCGACAGGGCTACCTTATGGCTACACCTTC,CASTPTGLPYGYTF
-,-,TRBV5-4,TRBJ2-2,TGTGCCAGCAGATCTGGGGGCTCCCGAGACACCGGGGAGCTGTTTTTT,CASRSGGSRDTGELFF
-,-,TRBV27,TRBJ1-2,TGTGCCAGCAGTTTATCCCCAGGGCTTAACTATGGCTACACCTTC,CASSLSPGLNYGYTF
-,few,TRBV2,TRBJ2-3,TGTGCCAGCAGTTTCTACACAGATACGCAGTATTTT,CASSFYTDTQYF